These T cell receptor beta chains were read from a single sample in a study of blood T cell repertoires in COVID-19. TCRdb's table, derived via immunoSEQ multiplex PCR, lists solely in-frame clones and lacks some. The profile shows about 130,000 clones, roughly 89% of them singletons. Sequencing was done on a sample of peripheral blood. These receptors came from a man between 60 and 75 years old with COVID-19, enrolled during active disease. Both conserved end residues are part of each CDR3. Each record gives: V gene, D gene, J gene, CDR3 protein. A D gene is named only where the DNA matches it firmly.

>TRBV3-1/TRBV3-2|TRBD2|TRBJ2-5
CASSQGDYPDRETQYF
>TRBV7-9|TRBD1|TRBJ1-4
CASSLGTGNQEKLFF
>TRBV3-1/TRBV3-2|NA|TRBJ1-4
CASSQGLGQLEKLFF
>TRBV6-4|TRBD1|TRBJ1-6
CASSDYRGLDSPLHF
>TRBV9|TRBD1|TRBJ2-2
CASSVRTGPAGELFF
>TRBV7-6|NA|TRBJ1-3
CASSLGGVPGDVERNTIYF
>TRBV9|TRBD1|TRBJ1-1
CASSPQGQGYEAFF
>TRBV6-1|NA|TRBJ1-1
CASSERGGTEAFF
>TRBV10-3|NA|TRBJ1-5
CAITPGGPDQPQHF
>TRBV6-5|NA|TRBJ1-3
CATGQGGNTIYF
>TRBV25-1|NA|TRBJ1-1
CASTGVLNTEAFF
>TRBV30|NA|TRBJ1-5
CAWSVRTGQPQHF
>TRBV6-6|TRBD2|TRBJ2-3
CASRRLAGGRDTQYF
>TRBV7-3|TRBD1|TRBJ2-1
CASSLRGTGLFYNEQFF
>TRBV3-1/TRBV3-2|TRBD1|TRBJ1-2
CASSQEGQGDGYTF
>TRBV6-1|NA|TRBJ2-3
CASSETWSSGPSTDTQYF
>TRBV7-2|NA|TRBJ1-5
CASSSPGSIQHF
>TRBV12-3/TRBV12-4|TRBD1|TRBJ1-1
CASTLDRDTEAFF
>TRBV5-4|TRBD1|TRBJ1-1
CASSLGTGGGGTEAFF
>TRBV5-8|NA|TRBJ1-5
CASSPGQGYNQPQHF
>TRBV10-3|TRBD1|TRBJ1-3
CATGQGKVMSGNTIYF
>TRBV4-3|NA|TRBJ1-5
CASSGQLSNQPQHF
>TRBV7-2|TRBD1|TRBJ2-2
CASSYRDRLDDGGELFF
>TRBV11-2|TRBD1|TRBJ2-3
CASSLDGGQADTQYF
>TRBV21-1|NA|TRBJ1-5
CASSKLVGNQPQHF
>TRBV4-1|NA|TRBJ1-5
CASSRWESSNQPQHF
>TRBV19|NA|TRBJ1-6
CASSAGLPGDSPLHF
>TRBV2|NA|TRBJ1-1
CASSEELATEAFF
>TRBV28|TRBD1|TRBJ1-6
CASRQGTGNSPLHF
>TRBV7-3|NA|TRBJ1-1
CASSLIWRDDTEAFF
>TRBV5-1|TRBD1|TRBJ1-4
CASSFGSTGAGEKLFF
>TRBV19|TRBD1|TRBJ2-5
CASSLLGTGTQETQYF
>TRBV7-3|NA|TRBJ1-1
CASSQTTATEAFF
>TRBV6-5|TRBD2|TRBJ2-1
CASRLAGANEQFF
>TRBV30|NA|TRBJ1-6
CAWSVQGSSPLHF
>TRBV7-2|TRBD2|TRBJ2-3
CASSPGGADTQYF
>TRBV4-1|TRBD1|TRBJ1-2
CASSQLPKLTGGDGYTF
>TRBV10-3|TRBD1|TRBJ1-2
CAISQAGQGRGYTF
>TRBV11-1|NA|TRBJ2-4
CASSFGIGGAKNIQYF
>TRBV6-7|NA|TRBJ1-4
CASKYPTLNEKLFF
>TRBV4-3|NA|TRBJ1-1
CASSQVLGGATNTEAFF
>TRBV5-4|NA|TRBJ1-5
CASSYQGSGQPQHF